One and the same sample provided the 14 T cell receptor beta chains below, sequenced in a study of T cell responses to AZD1222 COVID-19 vaccine. The table came from immunoSEQ multiplex PCR; TCRdb's copy has only in-frame clones and leaves some out. Here the sample spans about 120,000 clones, around 87% being singletons. The material sequenced was peripheral blood, taken on day 0 of AZD1222 vaccination. These receptors all stem from an adult in good health.

The V gene is TRBV29-1, the J gene TRBJ2-5, with D perhaps given as TRBD1 or TRBD2 (5 bases each). The germline V gene has CDR1 SQVTM and CDR2 ANQGSEA. This CDR3 comprises 14 residues. With 6 bases removed from V and 2 bases from J, the gap between germline ends came to 16 bases. In DNA form, the CDR3 reads TGCAGCGTCTCCTTGGGACGGAGACAAGAGACCCAGTACTTC. Protein sequence: CSVSLGRRQETQYF.

This clone is a singleton in its sample. The chain couples TRBV7-8 to TRBJ1-5; no clear D gene. V was pared by 6 bases and J by 5 bases, with 17 bases between. This CDR3 has 15 residues. The germline CDR1 and CDR2 sequences are SGHVS and FQNEAQ. The CDR3 sequence is CASSYSGSLYQPQHF. The CDR3 nucleotides are TGTGCCAGCAGTTATAGTGGGAGTCTCTATCAGCCCCAGCATTTT.

V gene TRBV18 combines with J gene TRBJ1-4, with D possibly matching TRBD1 (5 bases). The CDR3 is made up of 17 amino acids. Trimming removed 3 bases from V and 1 base from J, with 15 bases in between. From germline, CDR1 is KGHSH and CDR2 LQKENI. CDR3 coding DNA: TGTGCCAGCTCACCTGGATGGGGCTCAGAAACTAATGAAAAACTGTTTTTT. Encoded protein: CASSPGWGSETNEKLFF. The full variable domain, rest sourced from reference TRBV18 and TRBJ1-4, is NAGVMQNPRHLVRRRGQEARLRCSPMKGHSHVYWYRQLPEEGLKFMVYLQKENIIDESGMPKERFSAEFPKEGPSILRIQQVVRGDSAAYFCASSPGWGSETNEKLFFGSGTQLSVL.

V usage is TRBV11-1 and J usage is TRBJ2-7, with 12 bases aligning to TRBD1. Per germline, CDR1 SGHAT and CDR2 FQDESV (reference sequence). The length of the CDR3 is 15 residues. J lost 5 bases, V lost 5 bases, and 7 bases had no gene match. CDR3 sequence: CASSPGQGAYDEQYF. CDR3 in DNA: TGTGCCAGCAGCCCGGGACAGGGGGCTTACGACGAGCAGTACTTC. Complete variable domain (other parts from reference TRBV11-1 and TRBJ2-7): EAEVAQSPRYKITEKSQAVAFWCDPISGHATLYWYRQILGQGPELLVQFQDESVVDDSQLPKDRFSAERLKGVDSTLKIQPAELGDSAMYLCASSPGQGAYDEQYFGPGTRLTVT.

This clone has just one count. The rearrangement uses TRBV6-5 and TRBJ2-3; 8 positions match TRBD1. This CDR3 has 14 residues. Germline lookup yields CDR1 MNHEY and CDR2 SVGAGI. After removal of 5 bases from V and 6 bases from J, the junction contained 7 bases not matched to a gene. CDR3: CASSPSGGIDTQYF. The DNA of the CDR3 is TGTGCCAGCAGTCCGTCAGGGGGCATTGATACGCAGTATTTT.

The V gene is TRBV6-1, the J gene TRBJ2-1, with 12 nucleotides matching TRBD2. CDR3 length: 18 amino acids. The V gene's germline CDR1 is MNHNS and CDR2 SASEGT. V dropped 0 bases and J dropped 9; count of bases not matched to a gene: 12. The CDR3 is CASSEARRLAGAGSEQFF. For the CDR3, the DNA is TGTGCCAGCAGTGAAGCCCGAAGACTAGCGGGGGCTGGGAGTGAGCAGTTCTTC.

The CDR3 sequence: CASSLGGRGGLYEQYF. CDR3 nucleotides: TGTGCCAGCAGCTTAGGCGGGCGGGGGGGACTCTACGAGCAGTACTTC. The rearrangement uses TRBV5-4 and TRBJ2-7, with 9 bases lining up with TRBD2. The germline V gene encodes CDR1 SGHNT and CDR2 YYREEE (reference sequence). Trimming took 2 bases from V and 3 from J; bases not matched to a gene: 9. The CDR3 loop spans 16 amino acids.

This clone was recorded only once. The chain has TRBV19 and TRBJ2-2; D remains unclear. The V gene's germline CDR1 is LNHDA and CDR2 SQIVND (reference sequence). The V gene lost 3 bases and the J gene lost 5 bases, with 13 bases spanning the gap. The CDR3 has 15 amino acids. In nucleotides, the CDR3 is TGTGCCAGTAGTATTCTCGGTACGAGGACCGGGGAGCTGTTTTTT. This encodes CASSILGTRTGELFF.

This sequence joins TRBV5-4 and TRBJ1-2; the match to TRBD1 covers 9 bases. After removal of 4 bases from V and 3 bases from J, the junction contained 4 bases not matched to a gene. Germline CDR1 reads SGHNT; CDR2 reads YYREEE (reference sequence). This CDR3 is built from 14 residues. The CDR3 here is CASSMGQGDYGYTF. The CDR3 DNA is TGTGCCAGCAGCATGGGACAGGGCGACTATGGCTACACCTTC. The full variable domain, with the rest looked up from reference TRBV5-4 and TRBJ1-2, is ETGVTQSPTHLIKTRGQQVTLRCSSQSGHNTVSWYQQALGQGPQFIFQYYREEENGRGNFPPRFSGLQFPNYSSELNVNALELDDSALYLCASSMGQGDYGYTFGSGTRLTVV.

V is TRBV6-1 and J is TRBJ2-1; 9 nucleotides agree with TRBD2. Germline V gene lookup returns CDR1 MNHNS and CDR2 SASEGT. J gave up 5 bases and V 2 bases, and 4 bases lay outside the gene matches. The CDR3 extends over 15 amino acids. Here the CDR3 reads CASSESSGGHNEQFF. The CDR3 DNA reads as TGTGCCAGCAGTGAATCCAGCGGGGGGCACAATGAGCAGTTCTTC.

The CDR3 DNA reads as TGTGCCAGCAGCCCTATACTTTCTGGGGCCAACGTCCTGACTTTC. The encoded protein is CASSPILSGANVLTF. The chain recombines TRBV5-8 with TRBJ2-6; D is unclear. Germline V CDR1 and CDR2: SGHTS, YDEGEE. CDR3 size: 15 residues. Trimming cost V 4 bases and J 1 base, with 9 bases left between them. The whole variable domain, filled in from reference TRBV5-8 and TRBJ2-6, reads EAGVTQSPTHLIKTRGQQATLRCSPISGHTSVYWYQQALGLGLQFLLWYDEGEERNRGNFPPRFSGRQFPNYSSELNVNALELEDSALYLCASSPILSGANVLTFGAGSRLTVL.

With regard to this clone: The junction departs from germline at one end; a sequencing error may be responsible. This chain links TRBV19 with TRBJ1-1; D is perhaps TRBD1 (5 bases). Looked up from germline, CDR1 is LNHDA and CDR2 is SQIVND (reference sequence). The CDR3 covers 13 residues. CDR3 sequence reads: CASSINGAAASIF. CDR3 coding DNA: TGTGCCAGTAGTATAAACGGGGCTGCCGCCTCGATCTTT.

The chain is built from TRBV7-9 and TRBJ1-2; D is possibly TRBD1 (6 bases). CDR1 is SEHNR and CDR2 is FQNEAQ in the germline V gene (reference sequence). The CDR3 covers 14 residues. V was trimmed by 7 bases and J by 5 bases, leaving 17 bases between them. CDR3 DNA: TGTGCCAGCACATTCCGGACAGCCAGATATGGCTACACCTTC. Translation gives CASTFRTARYGYTF.

This clone has more than one count but fewer than ten. The CDR3 region has the DNA TGCAGGGGGGGTAACACTGAAGCTTTCTTT. Translation: CRGGNTEAFF. V and J are TRBV20-1 and TRBJ1-1, with D tentatively TRBD1 (5 bases). Germline V gene sequence: CDR1 DFQATT, CDR2 SNEGSKA (reference sequence). The CDR3 sequence is 10 residues long.